This is a list of T cell receptor beta chains from one sample in a study of cytomegalovirus exposure and HLA in healthy donors. The assay was immunoSEQ multiplex PCR, and TCRdb's table has in-frame clones only and misses some. The sample carries 150,000 to 200,000 clones, approximately 84% recorded once. Specimen: PBMCs. The source of these receptors is a woman aged 30 to 39 in good health and CMV-seropositive. Both conserved end residues are trimmed from each CDR3. Each record gives: V gene, J gene, CDR3 protein.

v_gene: TRBV5-4; j_gene: TRBJ1-3; CDR3aa: ASSLGDRRPGNTIY
v_gene: TRBV2; j_gene: TRBJ1-1; CDR3aa: ASHTDTEAF
v_gene: TRBV6-5; j_gene: TRBJ2-5; CDR3aa: ASSKTGPQQTQY
v_gene: TRBV6-5; j_gene: TRBJ2-2; CDR3aa: ASSYVRIGGELF
v_gene: TRBV7-8; j_gene: TRBJ1-5; CDR3aa: ASSYLNRDNQPQH
v_gene: TRBV7-9; j_gene: TRBJ2-2; CDR3aa: ASSYRQEPTGELF
v_gene: TRBV11-2; j_gene: TRBJ2-2; CDR3aa: ASSRTSGGVNTGELF
v_gene: TRBV19; j_gene: TRBJ2-1; CDR3aa: ASSIDAVTRGNEQF
v_gene: TRBV5-6; j_gene: TRBJ2-7; CDR3aa: ASSKQGYEQY
v_gene: TRBV5-1; j_gene: -; CDR3aa: ASSPGLASEQY
v_gene: TRBV5-1; j_gene: TRBJ2-5; CDR3aa: ASSSGGQGQETQY
v_gene: TRBV20-1; j_gene: TRBJ1-5; CDR3aa: SAGLNQPQH
v_gene: TRBV18; j_gene: TRBJ2-7; CDR3aa: ASSSETGLGEQY
v_gene: TRBV19; j_gene: TRBJ2-7; CDR3aa: ASSTEPAGGPSREQY
v_gene: TRBV4-1; j_gene: TRBJ1-2; CDR3aa: ASSQSGRQSSNYGYT
v_gene: TRBV28; j_gene: TRBJ2-2; CDR3aa: ASRSGTLNTGELF
v_gene: TRBV5-1; j_gene: -; CDR3aa: ASSSRQRRDEQY
v_gene: TRBV7-2; j_gene: TRBJ2-7; CDR3aa: ASSLPSIGGNEQY